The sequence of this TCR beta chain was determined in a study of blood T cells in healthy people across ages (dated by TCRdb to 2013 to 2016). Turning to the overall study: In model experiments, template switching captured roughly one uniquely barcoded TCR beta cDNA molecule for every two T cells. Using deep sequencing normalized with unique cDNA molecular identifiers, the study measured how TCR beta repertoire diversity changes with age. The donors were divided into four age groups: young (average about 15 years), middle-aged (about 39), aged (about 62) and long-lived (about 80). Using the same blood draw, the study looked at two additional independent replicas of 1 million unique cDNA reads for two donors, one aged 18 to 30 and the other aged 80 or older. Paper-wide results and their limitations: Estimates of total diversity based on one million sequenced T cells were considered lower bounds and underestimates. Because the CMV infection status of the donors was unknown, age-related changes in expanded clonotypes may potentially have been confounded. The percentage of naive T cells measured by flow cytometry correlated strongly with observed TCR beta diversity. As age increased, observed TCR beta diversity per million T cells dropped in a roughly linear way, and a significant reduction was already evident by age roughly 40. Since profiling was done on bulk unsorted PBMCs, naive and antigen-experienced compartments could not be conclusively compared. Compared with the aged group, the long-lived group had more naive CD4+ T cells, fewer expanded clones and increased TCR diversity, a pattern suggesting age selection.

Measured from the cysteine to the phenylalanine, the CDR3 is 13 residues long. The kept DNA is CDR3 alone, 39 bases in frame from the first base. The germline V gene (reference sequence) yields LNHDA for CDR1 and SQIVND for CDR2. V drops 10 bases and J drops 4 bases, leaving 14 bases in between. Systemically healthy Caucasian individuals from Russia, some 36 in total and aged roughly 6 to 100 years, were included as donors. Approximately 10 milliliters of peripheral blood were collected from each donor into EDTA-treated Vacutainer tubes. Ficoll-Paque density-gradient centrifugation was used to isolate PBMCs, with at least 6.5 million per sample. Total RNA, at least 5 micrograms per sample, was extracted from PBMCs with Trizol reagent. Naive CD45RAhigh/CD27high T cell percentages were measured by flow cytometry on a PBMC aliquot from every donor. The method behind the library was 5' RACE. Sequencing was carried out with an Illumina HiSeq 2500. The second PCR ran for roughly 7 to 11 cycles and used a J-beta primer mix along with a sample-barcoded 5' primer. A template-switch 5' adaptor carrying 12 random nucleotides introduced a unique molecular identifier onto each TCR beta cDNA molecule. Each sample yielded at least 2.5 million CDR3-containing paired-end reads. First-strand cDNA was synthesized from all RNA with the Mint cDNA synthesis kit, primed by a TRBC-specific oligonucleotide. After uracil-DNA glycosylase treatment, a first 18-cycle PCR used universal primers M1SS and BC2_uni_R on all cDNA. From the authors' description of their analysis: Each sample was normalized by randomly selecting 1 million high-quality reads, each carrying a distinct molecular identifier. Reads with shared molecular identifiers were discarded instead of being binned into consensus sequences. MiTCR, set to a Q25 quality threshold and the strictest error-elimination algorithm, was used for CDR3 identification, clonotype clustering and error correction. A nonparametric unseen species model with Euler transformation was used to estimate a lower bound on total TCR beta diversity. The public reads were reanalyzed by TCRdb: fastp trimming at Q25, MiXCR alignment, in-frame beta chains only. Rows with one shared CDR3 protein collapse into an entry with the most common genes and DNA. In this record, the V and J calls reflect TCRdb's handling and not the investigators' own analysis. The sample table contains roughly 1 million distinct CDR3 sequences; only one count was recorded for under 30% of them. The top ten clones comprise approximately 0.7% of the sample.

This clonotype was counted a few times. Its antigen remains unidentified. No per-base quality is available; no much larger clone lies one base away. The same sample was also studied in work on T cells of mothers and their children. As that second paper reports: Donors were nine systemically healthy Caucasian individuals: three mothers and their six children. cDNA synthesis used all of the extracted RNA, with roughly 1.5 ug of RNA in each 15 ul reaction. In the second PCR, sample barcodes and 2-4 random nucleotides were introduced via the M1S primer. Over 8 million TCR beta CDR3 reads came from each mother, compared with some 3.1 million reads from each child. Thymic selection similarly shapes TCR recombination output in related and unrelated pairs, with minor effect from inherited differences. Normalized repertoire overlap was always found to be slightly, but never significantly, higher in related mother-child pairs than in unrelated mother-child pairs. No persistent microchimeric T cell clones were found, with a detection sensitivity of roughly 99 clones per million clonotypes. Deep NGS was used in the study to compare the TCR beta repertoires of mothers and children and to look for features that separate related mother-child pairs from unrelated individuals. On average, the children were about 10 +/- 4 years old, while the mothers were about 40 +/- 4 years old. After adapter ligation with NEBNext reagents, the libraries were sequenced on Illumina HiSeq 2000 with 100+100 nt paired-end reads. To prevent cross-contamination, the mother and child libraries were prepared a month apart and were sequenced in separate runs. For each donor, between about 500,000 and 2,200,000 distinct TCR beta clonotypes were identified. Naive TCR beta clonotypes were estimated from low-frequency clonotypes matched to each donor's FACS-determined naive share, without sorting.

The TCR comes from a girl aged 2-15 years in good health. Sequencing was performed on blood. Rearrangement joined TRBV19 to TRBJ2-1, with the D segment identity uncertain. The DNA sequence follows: TGTGCCACGCTGCCGGACCCGTACAATGAGCAGTTCTTC. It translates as CATLPDPYNEQFF.